One sample yielded the 28 T cell receptor beta chains listed below, sequenced in a study of blood T cell repertoires in COVID-19. Sequenced by immunoSEQ multiplex PCR; TCRdb stores in-frame clones only, minus some. The table lists approximately 300,000 clones, 87% of them singletons, with roughly 2% in the top ten. Sequencing used peripheral blood. These receptors were taken from a man in his late teens or twenties with active or convalescent COVID-19.

This chain uses TRBV3-1 (or the pseudogene TRBV3-2) with TRBJ2-3; 8 bases align to TRBD2. Unmatched junction bases numbered 9, after V lost 0 bases and J lost 4 bases. The CDR3 length is 17 residues. Germline V gene data show CDR1 as LGHDT and CDR2 as YNNKEL (reference sequence). The chain's CDR3 is CASSQDRFGTRPDTQYF. Written as DNA, the CDR3 is TGTGCCAGCAGCCAAGATCGATTCGGGACTAGACCAGATACGCAGTATTTT.

This clone was picked up one time. This chain connects TRBV28 to TRBJ1-2; 9 bases match TRBD1. Per germline, CDR1 MDHEN and CDR2 SYDVKM. The V segment lost 5 bases and the J segment 4 bases; nucleotides outside the gene matches: 8. The CDR3 is 15 residues long. The CDR3 here is CASSLSTGGLYGYTF. The DNA for the CDR3 is TGTGCCAGCAGTCTTTCGACAGGGGGTCTCTATGGCTACACCTTC.

The chain joins TRBV19 to TRBJ2-1; 10 bases align to TRBD1. V gave up 9 bases and J gave up 2 bases; unmatched junction bases: 4. The CDR3 loop spans 14 amino acids. Germline V gene data show CDR1 as LNHDA and CDR2 as SQIVND (reference sequence). CDR3 amino acids: CASRQGATYNEQFF. In DNA form, the CDR3 reads TGTGCCAGCAGACAGGGGGCAACCTACAATGAGCAGTTCTTC.

This clone was detected a few times. The chain carries TRBV7-9 and TRBJ1-2, with D possibly being TRBD1 (5 bases). Germline V lookup: CDR1 SEHNR, CDR2 FQNEAQ (reference sequence). The ends were cut back, 1 base at V and 3 bases at J, with 9 bases in the middle. The CDR3 totals 14 residues. The CDR3 DNA reads TGTGCCAGCAGCTTAGGTGCGGGGGACTATGGCTACACCTTC. Encoded protein: CASSLGAGDYGYTF.

This chain uses TRBV24-1 with TRBJ1-2; no clear D. Trimming cost V 3 bases and J 2 bases, with 9 bases left between them. This CDR3 comprises 14 residues. Per germline, CDR1 KGHDR and CDR2 SFDVKD. CDR3: CATSDRSQNYGYTF. In DNA, the CDR3 is TGTGCCACCAGTGATCGCAGTCAGAACTATGGCTACACCTTC.

This chain links TRBV12-5 with TRBJ1-6; 8 nucleotides line up with TRBD1. CDR1 is LGHNT and CDR2 is FRNRAP in the germline V gene. With V trimmed by 6 bases and J by 9 bases, 10 bases remained unmatched. This CDR3 is built from 15 residues. The CDR3 bases are TGTGCTAGTGGCCCAGGACAGGGAGAGAGTTCACCCCTCCACTTT. This translates into CASGPGQGESSPLHF.

This clone was recorded only once. The genes are TRBV7-8 and TRBJ2-3, with D unresolved. This CDR3 region has 13 residues. Germline V gene lookup returns CDR1 SGHVS and CDR2 FQNEAQ. The V end lost 0 bases, the J end lost 4 bases, and 5 bases lay between the germline ends. CDR3 protein: CASSLAAADTQYF. The CDR3 DNA sequence: TGTGCCAGCAGCTTAGCCGCGGCAGATACGCAGTATTTT.

The chain is built from TRBV7-9 and TRBJ2-7, with a possible D match to TRBD2 (6 bases). This CDR3 spans 16 amino acids. The germline V gene has CDR1 SEHNR and CDR2 FQNEAQ (reference sequence). With 5 bases removed from V and 0 bases from J, the gap between germline ends came to 17 bases. CDR3 in amino acids: CASSPSDSGSSYEQYF. CDR3 in DNA: TGTGCCAGCAGCCCTTCGGATAGCGGTAGCTCCTACGAGCAGTACTTC.

J is TRBJ1-4 and V is TRBV6-5; 7 bases are shared with TRBD1. V lost 7 bases and J lost 5; bases outside the gene matches: 4. Germline V gene sequence: CDR1 MNHEY, CDR2 SVGAGI. The CDR3 has 13 residues. CDR3 region: CASKGQPNEKLFF. The CDR3 bases are TGTGCCAGCAAGGGACAGCCAAATGAAAAACTGTTTTTT.

This rearrangement joins TRBV5-1 to TRBJ2-1; 8 bases fit TRBD1. Germline CDR1 and CDR2: SGHRS and YFSETQ. This CDR3 has 15 residues. V lost 2 bases to trimming and J lost 8 bases; unmatched junction nucleotides: 9. Here the CDR3 reads CASSFGQGARYEQFF. CDR3 nucleotide sequence: TGCGCCAGCAGCTTCGGGCAGGGGGCGCGGTATGAGCAGTTCTTC. The full variable domain, with the rest looked up from reference TRBV5-1 and TRBJ2-1, is KAGVTQTPRYLIKTRGQQVTLSCSPISGHRSVSWYQQTPGQGLQFLFEYFSETQRNKGNFPGRFSGRQFSNSRSEMNVSTLELGDSALYLCASSFGQGARYEQFFGPGTRLTVL.

The V and J genes are TRBV4-1 and TRBJ1-2; possibly TRBD1 for D (5 bases). Between the trimmed V and J ends, which lost 1 base and 3 bases, there was a span of 15 bases. Germline V gives CDR1 MGHRA, CDR2 YSYEKL. The CDR3 runs 16 residues. Here the CDR3 reads CASSQGEDKRYYGYTF. CDR3 coding DNA: TGCGCCAGCAGCCAAGGAGAGGACAAACGCTACTATGGCTACACCTTC.

The chain has TRBV13 and TRBJ2-1; D perhaps matches TRBD1 (5 bases). Trimming removed 2 bases from V and 3 bases from J, with 11 bases in between. Germline V gives CDR1 PRHDT, CDR2 FYEKMQ (reference sequence). CDR3 length: 15 residues. Here the CDR3 DNA reads TGTGCCAGCAGCTTACAGGGCGGCTTCTACAATGAGCAGTTCTTC. It yields the protein CASSLQGGFYNEQFF.

This sequence joins TRBV6-6 and TRBJ2-5; D unclear. The CDR3 length is 13 residues. Trimming took off 2 bases at V and 5 bases at J, with 9 bases between the two ends. Germline-derived CDR1 and CDR2 are MNHNY and SVGAGI (reference sequence). CDR3 sequence reads: CASSYQKRETQYF. CDR3 coding DNA: TGTGCCAGCAGTTACCAGAAGAGGGAGACCCAGTACTTC.

This clone was detected once. The genes are TRBV5-8 and TRBJ2-5; D unresolved. From germline, CDR1 is SGHTS and CDR2 YDEGEE. V dropped 0 bases and J dropped 1 base, with 13 bases sitting between them. The CDR3 length is 16 residues. CDR3 in amino acids: CASSLVSDFSQETQYF. The CDR3, as DNA: TGTGCCAGCAGCTTGGTTTCAGATTTTTCCCAAGAGACCCAGTACTTC.

This rearrangement joins TRBV28 to TRBJ2-5; D is unresolved. Germline values: CDR1 MDHEN, CDR2 SYDVKM. V shed 3 bases and J shed 3 bases, with 2 bases lying between them. The CDR3 is 11 residues long. CDR3 loop: CASSFKETQYF. For the CDR3, the DNA is TGTGCCAGCAGTTTTAAAGAGACCCAGTACTTC.

The chain links TRBV5-1 to TRBJ2-7, with 7 bases that match TRBD2. V trimming: 6 bases; J trimming: 4 bases; junction bases outside the gene matches: 16. This CDR3 contains 16 residues. CDR1 is SGHRS, CDR2 YFSETQ, per germline. CDR3 sequence: CASNLHLGGYRYEQYF. In DNA form, the CDR3 reads TGCGCCAGCAACCTTCATTTGGGGGGGTACAGATACGAGCAGTACTTC.

The chain couples TRBV9 to TRBJ1-2, with 7 bases lining up with TRBD1. Germline V lookup: CDR1 SGDLS, CDR2 YYNGEE. This CDR3 is 18 amino acids long. The trim removed 3 bases at V and 7 bases at J, leaving 21 bases unmatched. The CDR3 is CASSAQTGYNGIMRGYTF. CDR3 nucleotides: TGTGCCAGCAGCGCCCAGACAGGGTACAACGGTATCATGCGTGGCTACACCTTC.

The sample holds a few counts of this clone. The chain links TRBV29-1 to TRBJ1-2; no firm D call. The CDR3 totals 8 residues. The V end was cut by 4 bases, the J end by 11 bases, with 5 bases between. The germline CDR1 and CDR2 sequences are SQVTM and ANQGSEA. Written as DNA, the CDR3 is TGCAGCGTTGGTAGTTACACCTTC. Encoded protein: CSVGSYTF.

The sample holds one count of this clone. The V and J genes are TRBV15 and TRBJ2-5, with D possibly TRBD1 on 6 matching bases. V dropped 3 bases and J dropped 4 bases, with 18 bases sitting between them. This CDR3 region has 16 residues. Germline V gene sequence: CDR1 LNHNV, CDR2 YYDKDF (reference sequence). CDR3 residues: CATSRSGTHNPETQYF. In nucleotides, the CDR3 is TGTGCCACCAGCAGGAGTGGGACACACAATCCAGAGACCCAGTACTTC. The variable domain in full, completed from reference TRBV15 and TRBJ2-5, reads DAMVIQNPRYQVTQFGKPVTLSCSQTLNHNVMYWYQQKSSQAPKLLFHYYDKDFNNEADTPDNFQSRRPNTSFCFLDIRSPGLGDTAMYLCATSRSGTHNPETQYFGPGTRLLVL.

This chain joins TRBV4-2 and TRBJ2-1; D is undetermined. Germline loops: CDR1 LGHNA, CDR2 YNFKEQ. The CDR3 has 16 amino acids. Trimming pared 3 bases from V and 0 bases from J, leaving 12 bases between. The CDR3 DNA sequence: TGTGCCAGCAGCCAGGAGATGGCGGCCTCCTACAATGAGCAGTTCTTC. Its translation is CASSQEMAASYNEQFF.

This clone was recorded a few times. V gene TRBV10-2 combines with J gene TRBJ2-1; 8 nucleotides align to TRBD2. The CDR3 contains 15 residues. Per germline, CDR1 WSHSY and CDR2 SAAADI. Losses at the gene ends were 0 bases for V and 3 bases for J; bases not matched to a gene: 1. CDR3 amino acids: CASSESSGSYNEQFF. CDR3 bases: TGCGCCAGCAGTGAGTCAAGCGGGAGCTACAATGAGCAGTTCTTC.

The chain couples TRBV11-2 to TRBJ2-7, with 9 bases matching TRBD1. V lost 2 bases to trimming and J lost 4 bases; unmatched junction nucleotides: 3. CDR1 is SGHAT, CDR2 FQNNGV, per germline. CDR3 length: 14 residues. CDR3 coding DNA: TGTGCCAGCAGCTTATGGACAGGGGAGTACGAGCAGTACTTC. Amino acids: CASSLWTGEYEQYF.

This sequence joins TRBV11-2 and TRBJ1-2; 8 bases are shared with TRBD1. Germline V gene data show CDR1 as SGHAT and CDR2 as FQNNGV. The CDR3 sequence is 16 residues long. Trimming at V came to 1 base and at J to 4 bases, leaving 8 bases not matched to a gene. DNA for the CDR3: TGTGCCAGCAGCTTAGGGACGGGACAGGCGCTCTATGGCTACACCTTC. Protein: CASSLGTGQALYGYTF.

V is TRBV28 and J is TRBJ1-2; 7 bases map to TRBD1. Germline lookup yields CDR1 MDHEN and CDR2 SYDVKM. The CDR3 loop spans 13 amino acids. V dropped 10 bases and J dropped 7; count of bases not matched to a gene: 12. Here the CDR3 DNA reads TGTGCCATAGCCCCACAGGGGTATGCTGGCTACACCTTC. Protein: CAIAPQGYAGYTF.

The chain joins TRBV7-6 to TRBJ2-2, with D possibly matching TRBD2 (7 bases). The V and J ends lost 1 base and 4 bases respectively, with 13 bases between them. The germline V gene encodes CDR1 SGHVS and CDR2 FNYEAQ. The CDR3 extends over 16 amino acids. CDR3 sequence reads: CASSLVGGRGTGELFF. CDR3 nucleotide sequence: TGTGCCAGCAGCTTAGTCGGGGGGCGCGGCACCGGGGAGCTGTTTTTT.

V gene TRBV7-6 combines with J gene TRBJ1-4, with D perhaps TRBD1 (6 bases). Germline V gene sequence: CDR1 SGHVS, CDR2 FNYEAQ. This CDR3 comprises 15 residues. The ends were cut back, 0 bases at V and 4 bases at J, with 9 bases in the middle. CDR3 sequence (DNA): TGTGCCAGCAGCTTAGCTCCAGGGGTTAATGAAAAACTGTTTTTT. This sequence encodes CASSLAPGVNEKLFF.

This chain links TRBV5-4 with TRBJ1-1; 9 bases fit TRBD1. After removal of 3 bases from V and 0 bases from J, the junction contained 3 bases not matched to a gene. CDR3 length: 15 amino acids. The germline CDR1 and CDR2 sequences are SGHNT and YYREEE (reference sequence). For the CDR3, the DNA is TGTGCCAGCAGCTCCGACAGGGGGTTGAACACTGAAGCTTTCTTT. Translating it yields CASSSDRGLNTEAFF.

This chain connects TRBV4-2 to TRBJ2-1, with 7 bases fitting TRBD2. CDR1 LGHNA and CDR2 YNFKEQ come from the germline V gene. The CDR3 has 13 amino acids. V dropped 2 bases and J dropped 12; count of bases not matched to a gene: 7. CDR3 sequence (DNA): TGTGCCAGCAGCCAATTCGGCGGGAGCTCGCAGTTCTTC. Amino acid sequence: CASSQFGGSSQFF.